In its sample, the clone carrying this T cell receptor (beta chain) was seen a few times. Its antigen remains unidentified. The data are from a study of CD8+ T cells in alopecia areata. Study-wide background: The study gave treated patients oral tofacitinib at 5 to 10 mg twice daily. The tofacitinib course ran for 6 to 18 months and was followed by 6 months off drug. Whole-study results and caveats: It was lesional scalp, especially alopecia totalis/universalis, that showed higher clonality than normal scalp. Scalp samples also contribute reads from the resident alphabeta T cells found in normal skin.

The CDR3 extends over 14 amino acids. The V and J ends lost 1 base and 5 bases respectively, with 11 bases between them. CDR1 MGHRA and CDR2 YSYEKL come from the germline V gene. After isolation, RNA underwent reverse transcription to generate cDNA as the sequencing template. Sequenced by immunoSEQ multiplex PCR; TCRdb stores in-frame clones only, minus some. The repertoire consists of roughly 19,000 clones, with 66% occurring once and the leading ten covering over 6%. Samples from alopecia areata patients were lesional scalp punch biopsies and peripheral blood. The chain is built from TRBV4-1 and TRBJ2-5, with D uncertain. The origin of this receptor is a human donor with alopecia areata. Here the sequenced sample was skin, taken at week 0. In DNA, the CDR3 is TGCGCCAGCAGCCAAGTATCCGGCCGGGAGACCCAGTACTTC. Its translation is CASSQVSGRETQYF.